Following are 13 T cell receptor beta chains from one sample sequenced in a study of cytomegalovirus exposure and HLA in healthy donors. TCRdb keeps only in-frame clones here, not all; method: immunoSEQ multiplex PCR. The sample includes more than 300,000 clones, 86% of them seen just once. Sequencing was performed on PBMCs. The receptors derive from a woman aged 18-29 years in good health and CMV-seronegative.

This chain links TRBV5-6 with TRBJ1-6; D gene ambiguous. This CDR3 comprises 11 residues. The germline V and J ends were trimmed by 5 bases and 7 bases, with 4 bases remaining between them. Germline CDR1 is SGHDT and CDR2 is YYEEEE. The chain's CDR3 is CASRGNSPLHF. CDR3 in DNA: TGTGCCAGCAGGGGCAATTCACCCCTCCACTTT.

In DNA, the CDR3 is TGTGCCAGCAGCTCTAGGTCTCCTTCTCTTAATGAAAAACTGTTTTTT. Its translation: CASSSRSPSLNEKLFF. The gene calls are TRBV7-9 and TRBJ1-4, with D uncertain. With 4 bases removed from V and 4 bases from J, the gap between germline ends came to 16 bases. CDR1 SEHNR and CDR2 FQNEAQ come from the germline V gene (reference sequence). The CDR3 sequence is 16 residues long.

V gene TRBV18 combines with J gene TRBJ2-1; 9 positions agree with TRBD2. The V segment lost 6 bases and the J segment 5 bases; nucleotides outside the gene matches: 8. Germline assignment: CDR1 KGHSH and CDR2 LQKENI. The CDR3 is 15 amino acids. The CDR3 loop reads CASSPASGANNEQFF. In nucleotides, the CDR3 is TGTGCCAGCTCCCCGGCTAGCGGGGCTAACAATGAGCAGTTCTTC.

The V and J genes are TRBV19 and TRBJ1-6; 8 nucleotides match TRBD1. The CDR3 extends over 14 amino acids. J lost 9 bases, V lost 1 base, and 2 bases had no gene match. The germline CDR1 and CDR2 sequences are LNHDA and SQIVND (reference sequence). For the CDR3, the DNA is TGTGCCAGTAGTATAGCAGGGGGCGTTTCACCCCTCCACTTT. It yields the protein CASSIAGGVSPLHF.

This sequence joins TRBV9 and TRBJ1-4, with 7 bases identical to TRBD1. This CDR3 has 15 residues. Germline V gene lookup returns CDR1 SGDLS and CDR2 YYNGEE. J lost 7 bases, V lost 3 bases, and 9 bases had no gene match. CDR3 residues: CASSARQGEGEKLFF. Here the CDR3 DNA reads TGTGCCAGCAGCGCAAGACAGGGCGAGGGTGAAAAACTGTTTTTT.

The CDR3 sequence: CASSLSRGGPADTQYF. CDR3 nucleotide sequence: TGTGCCAGCAGTTTAAGCCGGGGGGGCCCCGCAGATACGCAGTATTTT. J is TRBJ2-3 and V is TRBV27, with 8 bases that match TRBD2. In germline, CDR1 is MNHEY, CDR2 SMNVEV (reference sequence). CDR3 length equals 16 residues. Trimming removed 2 bases from V and 4 bases from J; junction bases left unmatched: 8.

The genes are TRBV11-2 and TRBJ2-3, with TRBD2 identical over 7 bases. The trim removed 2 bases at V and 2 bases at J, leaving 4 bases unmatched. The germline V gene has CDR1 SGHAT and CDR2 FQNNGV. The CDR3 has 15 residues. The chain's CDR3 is CASSLQRGYTDTQYF. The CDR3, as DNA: TGTGCCAGCAGCTTACAGCGGGGCTACACAGATACGCAGTATTTT.

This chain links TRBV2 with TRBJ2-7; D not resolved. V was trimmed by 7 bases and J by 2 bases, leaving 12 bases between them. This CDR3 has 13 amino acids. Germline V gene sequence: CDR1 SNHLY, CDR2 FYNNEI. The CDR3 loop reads CASTPLSAYEQYF. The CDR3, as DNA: TGTGCCAGCACACCGCTAAGCGCCTACGAGCAGTACTTC.

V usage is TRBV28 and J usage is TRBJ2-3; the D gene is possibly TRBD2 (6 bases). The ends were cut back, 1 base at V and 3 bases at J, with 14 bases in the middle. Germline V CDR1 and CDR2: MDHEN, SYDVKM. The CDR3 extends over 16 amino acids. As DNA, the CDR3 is TGTGCCAGCAGTTTATCCAGGGTGGAGGGGACAGATACGCAGTATTTT. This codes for CASSLSRVEGTDTQYF.

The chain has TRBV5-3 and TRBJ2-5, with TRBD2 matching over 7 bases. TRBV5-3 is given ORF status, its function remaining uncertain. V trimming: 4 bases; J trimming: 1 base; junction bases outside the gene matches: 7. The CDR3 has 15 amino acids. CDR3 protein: CARSPPAGVQETQYF. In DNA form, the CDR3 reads TGTGCCAGAAGCCCCCCGGCGGGGGTCCAAGAGACCCAGTACTTC.

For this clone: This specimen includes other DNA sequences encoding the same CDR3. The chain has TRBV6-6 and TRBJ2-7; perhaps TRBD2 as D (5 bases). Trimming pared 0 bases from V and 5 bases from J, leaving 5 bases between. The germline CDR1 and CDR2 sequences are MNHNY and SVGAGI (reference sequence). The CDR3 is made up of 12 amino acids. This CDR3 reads CASSYSRDEQYF. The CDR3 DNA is TGTGCCAGCAGTTACTCGAGGGACGAGCAGTACTTC.

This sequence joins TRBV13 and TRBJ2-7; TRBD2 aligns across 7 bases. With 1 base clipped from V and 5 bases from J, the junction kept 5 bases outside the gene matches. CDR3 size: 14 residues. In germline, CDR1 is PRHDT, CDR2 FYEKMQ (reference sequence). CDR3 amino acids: CASSLAGEGHEQYF. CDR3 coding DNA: TGTGCCAGCAGCTTAGCGGGGGAGGGTCACGAGCAGTACTTC.

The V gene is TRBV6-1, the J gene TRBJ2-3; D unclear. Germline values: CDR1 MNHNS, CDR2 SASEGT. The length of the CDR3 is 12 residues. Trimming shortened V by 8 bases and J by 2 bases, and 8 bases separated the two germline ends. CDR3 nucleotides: TGTGCCAGCTTGGGCCTCACAGATACGCAGTATTTT. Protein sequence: CASLGLTDTQYF.